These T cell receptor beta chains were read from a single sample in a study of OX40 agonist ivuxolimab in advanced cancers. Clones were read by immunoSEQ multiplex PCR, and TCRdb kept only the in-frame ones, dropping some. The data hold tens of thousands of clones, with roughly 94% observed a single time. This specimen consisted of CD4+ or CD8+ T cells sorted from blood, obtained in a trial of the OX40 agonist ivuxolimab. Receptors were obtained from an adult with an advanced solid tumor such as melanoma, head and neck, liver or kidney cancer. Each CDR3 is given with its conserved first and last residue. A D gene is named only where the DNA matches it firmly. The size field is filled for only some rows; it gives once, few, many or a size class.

CASGSGPLNYGYTF,TGTGCCAGTGGTAGTGGCCCTCTTAACTATGGCTACACCTTC,.,.,TRBJ1-2,TRBV27
CASSLVPAYEQFF,TGTGCCAGCAGCTTGGTACCAGCGTACGAGCAGTTCTTC,.,.,TRBJ2-1,TRBV5-8
CASSLYRDPYGYTF,TGTGCCAGCAGCTTGTACAGGGATCCGTATGGCTACACCTTC,.,.,TRBJ1-2,TRBV5-6
CASSLGASGYEQYF,TGTGCCAGCAGCTTAGGGGCTAGCGGATACGAGCAGTACTTC,TRBD2,once,TRBJ2-7,TRBV7-9
CASTPGTSRNIQYF,TGTGCCAGCACCCCAGGGACTAGCCGGAACATTCAGTACTTC,TRBD2,.,TRBJ2-4,TRBV28
CASSLRGTGVLHEQYF,TGTGCCAGCAGTTTACGAGGGACAGGGGTTTTACACGAGCAGTACTTC,TRBD1,once,TRBJ2-7,TRBV28
CASSPGTSFYEQYF,TGTGCCAGCAGCCCCGGGACTAGCTTTTACGAGCAGTACTTC,TRBD2,.,TRBJ2-7,TRBV5-6
CATSSDSGQGPLGLYEQYF,TGTGCCACCAGTAGCGATTCGGGACAGGGGCCTCTAGGACTCTACGAGCAGTACTTC,TRBD1,.,TRBJ2-7,TRBV15
CASSLGQAEEAFF,TGTGCCAGCAGCTTAGGGCAGGCCGAAGAAGCTTTCTTT,.,.,TRBJ1-1,TRBV11-1
CASSAGTIRGGELFF,TGTGCCAGCAGCGCGGGGACTATCCGGGGTGGGGAGCTGTTTTTT,TRBD2,once,TRBJ2-2,TRBV9
CAISDEGGGPETQYF,TGTGCCATCAGTGATGAGGGGGGAGGGCCAGAGACCCAGTACTTC,.,.,TRBJ2-5,TRBV10-3
CASSLGQGAHEQYF,TGTGCCAGCAGCTTGGGGCAGGGGGCACACGAGCAGTACTTC,TRBD1,.,TRBJ2-7,TRBV13
CASSQETGTSNTEAFF,TGTGCCAGCAGCCAAGAAACCGGGACATCAAACACTGAAGCTTTCTTT,.,once,TRBJ1-1,TRBV14
CASSQEAKMETQYF,TGTGCCAGCAGCCAAGAAGCGAAGATGGAGACCCAGTACTTC,.,.,TRBJ2-5,TRBV14
CASSPGLSSYEQYF,TGTGCCAGTAGCCCTGGACTGAGCTCCTACGAGCAGTACTTC,.,.,TRBJ2-7,TRBV19
CASSQKDVGYEQYF,TGCGCCAGCAGCCAAAAAGATGTGGGCTACGAGCAGTACTTC,.,.,TRBJ2-7,TRBV4-1
CASSDRGGRQETQYF,TGTGCCAGCAGCGACCGAGGGGGGCGACAAGAGACCCAGTACTTC,.,.,TRBJ2-5,TRBV27
CASSDSPSQEPQYF,TGTGCCAGCAGTGACTCTCCCTCTCAGGAGCCCCAGTACTTC,.,few,TRBJ2-5,TRBV6-4
CASLLKGGRGNDQPQHF,TGCGCCAGCCTCCTGAAAGGCGGCAGGGGAAACGATCAGCCCCAGCATTTT,.,.,TRBJ1-5,TRBV5-1
CAMGQPQHF,TGTGCTATGGGGCAGCCCCAGCATTTT,.,.,TRBJ1-5,TRBV28
CASSPPRGQVNEQYF,TGTGCCAGCTCACCACCGAGGGGACAGGTGAACGAGCAGTACTTC,TRBD1,few,TRBJ2-7,TRBV18
CASSTQPGYNEQFF,TGTGCCAGTAGTACACAACCAGGGTACAATGAGCAGTTCTTC,.,.,TRBJ2-1,TRBV19
CASSESPNPHKDYEQYF,TGCGCCAGCAGTGAGTCCCCTAACCCCCATAAGGACTACGAGCAGTACTTC,.,.,TRBJ2-7,TRBV10-1
CASSGWGADSTDTQYF,TGTGCCAGCAGTGGCTGGGGGGCCGATAGCACAGATACGCAGTATTTT,.,.,TRBJ2-3,TRBV6-1
CASSVDGVEDQPQHF,TGTGCCAGCAGCGTAGACGGGGTAGAGGATCAGCCCCAGCATTTT,.,.,TRBJ1-5,TRBV9
CASSLVRNEQFF,TGTGCCAGCAGCTTAGTTCGGAATGAGCAGTTCTTC,.,.,TRBJ2-1,TRBV7-8
CASSQDDGGFFGYTF,TGCGCCAGCAGCCAAGATGACGGAGGATTTTTTGGCTACACCTTC,.,.,TRBJ1-2,TRBV4-1
CASSYQGQGEGGELFF,TGTGCCAGCAGTTACCAGGGACAGGGTGAGGGCGGGGAGCTGTTTTTT,TRBD1,.,TRBJ2-2,TRBV6-5
CAISESGATSYYEQYF,TGTGCCATCAGTGAGTCGGGTGCTACCTCTTACTACGAGCAGTACTTC,.,.,TRBJ2-7,TRBV10-3
CASSLSTALNSNQPQHF,TGTGCCAGCAGTTTATCTACAGCGTTAAATAGCAATCAGCCCCAGCATTTT,.,.,TRBJ1-5,TRBV27
CASSYSAGGSGNTIYF,TGTGCCAGCAGTTACTCGGCAGGGGGATCTGGAAACACCATATATTTT,TRBD1,.,TRBJ1-3,TRBV6-6
CASSQDFVGQLNTEAFF,TGTGCCAGCAGCCAAGATTTTGTTGGGCAGTTGAACACTGAAGCTTTCTTT,.,.,TRBJ1-1,TRBV4-2
CASSYLAGGPGEQFF,TGTGCCAGCAGCTACCTAGCGGGAGGGCCAGGTGAGCAGTTCTTC,TRBD2,.,TRBJ2-1,TRBV2
CASSQGSGAYEQFF,TGCGCCAGCAGCCAAGGCTCCGGAGCCTATGAGCAGTTCTTC,.,.,TRBJ2-1,TRBV4-1
CASSFTDGYEQYF,TGTGCCAGCAGCTTCACGGACGGCTACGAGCAGTACTTC,.,.,TRBJ2-7,TRBV7-3
CASSEWGGGYEQYF,TGTGCCAGCAGTGAATGGGGGGGCGGGTACGAGCAGTACTTC,.,.,TRBJ2-7,TRBV25-1
CASSEKPVHGYTF,TGTGCCAGCAGTGAAAAACCCGTGCATGGCTACACCTTC,.,.,TRBJ1-2,TRBV25-1
CASAETGGSGYGYTF,TGTGCCAGCGCGGAGACAGGGGGCTCCGGCTATGGCTACACCTTC,TRBD1,.,TRBJ1-2,TRBV7-2
CASSGSEANVLTF,TGTGCCAGCAGCGGTTCTGAGGCCAACGTCCTGACTTTC,.,once,TRBJ2-6,TRBV4-2
CASSFLDSSTGELFF,TGTGCCAGCAGTTTTTTGGACTCATCCACCGGGGAGCTGTTTTTT,.,.,TRBJ2-2,TRBV28
CASSPRTSKEVYEQYF,TGTGCCAGCAGCCCGCGGACTAGTAAGGAGGTGTACGAGCAGTACTTC,TRBD2,.,TRBJ2-7,TRBV7-9
CSVAATGPTDTQYF,TGCAGCGTTGCTGCCACAGGACCCACAGATACGCAGTATTTT,.,.,TRBJ2-3,TRBV29-1
CASSHPGQGHNEQFF,TGTGCCAGCAGCCACCCGGGCCAAGGGCACAATGAGCAGTTCTTC,.,.,TRBJ2-1,TRBV7-3
CASSAGTGDEAFF,TGTGCCAGCAGTGCCGGGACAGGTGATGAAGCTTTCTTT,TRBD1,.,TRBJ1-1,TRBV6-5
CASSQDRGYEQYF,TGCGCCAGCAGCCAAGATCGTGGGTACGAGCAGTACTTC,.,.,TRBJ2-7,TRBV4-3
CASSEWGNTGELFF,TGTGCCAGCAGTGAATGGGGGAACACCGGGGAGCTGTTTTTT,.,.,TRBJ2-2,TRBV25-1
CASSKDPGLKSNYGYTF,TGTGCCAGCAGCAAAGACCCGGGACTGAAGAGCAACTATGGCTACACCTTC,.,.,TRBJ1-2,TRBV21-1
CASSEVGGNQPQHF,TGTGCCAGCAGTGAGGTAGGGGGAAATCAGCCCCAGCATTTT,.,.,TRBJ1-5,TRBV6-1
CASGPQETQYF,TGCGCCAGCGGCCCCCAAGAGACCCAGTACTTC,.,.,TRBJ2-5,TRBV5-1
CASSLGGFYEQYF,TGTGCCAGCAGCTTAGGGGGGTTCTACGAGCAGTACTTC,.,.,TRBJ2-7,TRBV11-2
CASSFGQSSYNEQFF,TGTGCCAGCAGCTTTGGCCAGAGCTCCTACAATGAGCAGTTCTTC,.,once,TRBJ2-1,TRBV7-9
CASSHPGGTEAFF,TGTGCCAGTAGCCACCCGGGAGGGACTGAAGCTTTCTTT,.,.,TRBJ1-1,TRBV19
CATYTGLNTDTQYF,TGTGCCACTTACACGGGGCTAAACACAGATACGCAGTATTTT,.,once,TRBJ2-3,TRBV15
CASSLSGNNEQFF,TGTGCCAGCAGCCTCTCTGGCAACAATGAGCAGTTCTTC,.,.,TRBJ2-1,TRBV27
CASSYLGRTLNEQFF,TGTGCCAGCAGCTACCTAGGGCGGACTCTCAATGAGCAGTTCTTC,.,.,TRBJ2-1,TRBV11-2